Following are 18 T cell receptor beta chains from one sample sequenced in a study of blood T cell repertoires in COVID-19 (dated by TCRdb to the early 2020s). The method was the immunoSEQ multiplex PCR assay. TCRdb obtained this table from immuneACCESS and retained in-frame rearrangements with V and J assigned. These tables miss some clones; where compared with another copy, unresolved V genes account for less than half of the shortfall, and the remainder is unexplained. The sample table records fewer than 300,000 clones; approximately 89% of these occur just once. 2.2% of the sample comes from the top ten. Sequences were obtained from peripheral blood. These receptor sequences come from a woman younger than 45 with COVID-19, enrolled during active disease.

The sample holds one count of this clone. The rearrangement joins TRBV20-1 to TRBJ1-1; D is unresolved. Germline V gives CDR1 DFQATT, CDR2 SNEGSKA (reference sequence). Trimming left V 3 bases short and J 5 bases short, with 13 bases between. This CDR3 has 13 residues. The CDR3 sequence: CSASDPGGTEAFF. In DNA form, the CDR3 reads TGCAGTGCTAGTGACCCGGGTGGGACTGAAGCTTTCTTT.

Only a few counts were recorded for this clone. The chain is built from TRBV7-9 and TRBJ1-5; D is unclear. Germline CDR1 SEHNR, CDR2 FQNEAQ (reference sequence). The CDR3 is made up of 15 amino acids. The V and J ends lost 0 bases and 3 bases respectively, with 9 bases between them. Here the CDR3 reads CASSLAGSPNQPQHF. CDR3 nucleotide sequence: TGTGCCAGCAGCTTAGCGGGCAGCCCCAATCAGCCCCAGCATTTT.

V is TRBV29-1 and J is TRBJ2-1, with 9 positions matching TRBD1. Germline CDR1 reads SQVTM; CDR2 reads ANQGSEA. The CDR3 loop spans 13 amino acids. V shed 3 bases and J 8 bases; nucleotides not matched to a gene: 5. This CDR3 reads CSVEGDRVYEQFF. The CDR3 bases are TGCAGCGTTGAGGGGGACAGGGTCTATGAGCAGTTCTTC.

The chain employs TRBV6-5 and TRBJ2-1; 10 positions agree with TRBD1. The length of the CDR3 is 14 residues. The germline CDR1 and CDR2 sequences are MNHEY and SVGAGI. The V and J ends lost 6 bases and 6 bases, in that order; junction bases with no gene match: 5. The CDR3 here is CASSRDRGVNEQFF. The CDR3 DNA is TGTGCCAGCAGCCGGGACAGGGGTGTCAATGAGCAGTTCTTC.

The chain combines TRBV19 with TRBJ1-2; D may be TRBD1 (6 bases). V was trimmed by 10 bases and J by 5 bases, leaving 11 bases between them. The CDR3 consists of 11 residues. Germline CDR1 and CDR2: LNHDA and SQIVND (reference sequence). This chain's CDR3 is CATLRGYGYTF. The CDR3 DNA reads TGTGCCACCCTGAGGGGGTATGGCTACACCTTC. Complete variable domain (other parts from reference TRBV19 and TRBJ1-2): DGGITQSPKYLFRKEGQNVTLSCEQNLNHDAMYWYRQDPGQGLRLIYYSQIVNDFQKGDIAEGYSVSREKKESFPLTVTSAQKNPTAFYLCATLRGYGYTFGSGTRLTVV.

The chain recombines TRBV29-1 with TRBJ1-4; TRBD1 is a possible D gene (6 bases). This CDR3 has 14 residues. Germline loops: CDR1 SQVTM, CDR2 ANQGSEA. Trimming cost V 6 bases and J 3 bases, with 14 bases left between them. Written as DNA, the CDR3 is TGCAGCGTAACAGGGACCGTATCTAATGAAAAACTGTTTTTT. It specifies CSVTGTVSNEKLFF.

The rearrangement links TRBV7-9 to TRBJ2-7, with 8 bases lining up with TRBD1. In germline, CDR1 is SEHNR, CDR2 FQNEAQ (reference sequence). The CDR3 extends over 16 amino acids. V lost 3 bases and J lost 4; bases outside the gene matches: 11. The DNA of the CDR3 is TGTGCCAGCAGCTTCATTGAACAGGGGGGCAAATACGAGCAGTACTTC. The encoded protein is CASSFIEQGGKYEQYF.

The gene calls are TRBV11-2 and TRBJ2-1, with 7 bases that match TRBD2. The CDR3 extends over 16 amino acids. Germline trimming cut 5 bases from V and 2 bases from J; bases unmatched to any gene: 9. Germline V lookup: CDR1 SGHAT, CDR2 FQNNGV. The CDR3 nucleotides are TGTGCCAGCAGCCCCCGTAGCGGGCAAACCTACAATGAGCAGTTCTTC. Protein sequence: CASSPRSGQTYNEQFF.

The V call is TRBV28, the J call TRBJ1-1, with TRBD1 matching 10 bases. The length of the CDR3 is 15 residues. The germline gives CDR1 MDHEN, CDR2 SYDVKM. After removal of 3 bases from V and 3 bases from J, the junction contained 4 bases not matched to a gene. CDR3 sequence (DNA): TGTGCCAGCAGTTTGACAGGGGGCTTGGACACTGAAGCTTTCTTT. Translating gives CASSLTGGLDTEAFF.

The CDR3 bases are TGTGCCAGGGAAGGGACTAGCGGGAAAGAGCAGTACTTC. Residues: CAREGTSGKEQYF. This chain connects TRBV18 to TRBJ2-7; TRBD2 matches at 13 bases. V shed 9 bases, J shed 7 bases, and the junction held 6 bases outside the gene matches. The V gene's germline CDR1 is KGHSH and CDR2 LQKENI. This CDR3 is built from 13 residues.

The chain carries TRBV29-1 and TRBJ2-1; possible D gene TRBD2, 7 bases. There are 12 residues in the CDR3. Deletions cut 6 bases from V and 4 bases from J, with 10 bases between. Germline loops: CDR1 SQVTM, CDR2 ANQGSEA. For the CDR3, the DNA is TGCAGCGTCGGGGGGCCGTACAATGAGCAGTTCTTC. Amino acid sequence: CSVGGPYNEQFF.

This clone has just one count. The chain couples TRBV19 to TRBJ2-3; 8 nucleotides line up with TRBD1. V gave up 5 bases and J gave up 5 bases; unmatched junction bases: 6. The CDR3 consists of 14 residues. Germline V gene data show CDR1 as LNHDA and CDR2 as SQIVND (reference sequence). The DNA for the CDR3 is TGTGCCAGTAGTCCGGACAGGGCCTTAGATACGCAGTATTTT. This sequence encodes CASSPDRALDTQYF.

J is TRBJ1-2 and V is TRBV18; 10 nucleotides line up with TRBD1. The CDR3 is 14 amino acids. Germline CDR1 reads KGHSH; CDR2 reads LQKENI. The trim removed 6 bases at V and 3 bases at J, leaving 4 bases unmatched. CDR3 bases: TGTGCCAGCTCCTCGACAGGGGGCTACTATGGCTACACCTTC. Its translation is CASSSTGGYYGYTF.

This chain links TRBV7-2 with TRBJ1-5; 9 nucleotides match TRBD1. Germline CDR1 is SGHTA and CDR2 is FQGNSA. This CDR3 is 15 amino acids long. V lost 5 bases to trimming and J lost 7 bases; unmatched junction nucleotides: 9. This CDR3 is CASSLRWTGDQPQHF. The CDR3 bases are TGTGCCAGCAGCCTTAGATGGACAGGGGACCAGCCCCAGCATTTT.

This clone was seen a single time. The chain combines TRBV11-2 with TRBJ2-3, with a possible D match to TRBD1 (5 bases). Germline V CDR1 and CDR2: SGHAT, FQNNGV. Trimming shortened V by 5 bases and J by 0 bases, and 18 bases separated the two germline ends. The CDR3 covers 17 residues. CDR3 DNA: TGTGCCAGCAGCGCAGGGTTTACGAGCCCTAGCACAGATACGCAGTATTTT. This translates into CASSAGFTSPSTDTQYF.

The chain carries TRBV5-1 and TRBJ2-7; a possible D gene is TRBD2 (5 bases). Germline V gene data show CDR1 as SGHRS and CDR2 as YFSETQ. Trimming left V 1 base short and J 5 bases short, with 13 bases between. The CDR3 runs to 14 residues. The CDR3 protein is CASSLSAASHEQYF. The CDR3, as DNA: TGCGCCAGCAGCTTGTCCGCCGCTAGCCACGAGCAGTACTTC.

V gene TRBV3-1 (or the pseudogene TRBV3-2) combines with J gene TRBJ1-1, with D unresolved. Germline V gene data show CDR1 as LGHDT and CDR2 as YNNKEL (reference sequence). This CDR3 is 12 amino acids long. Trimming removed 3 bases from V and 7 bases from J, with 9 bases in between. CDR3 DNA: TGTGCCAGCAGCCACCGCGGGCTTGAAGCTTTCTTT. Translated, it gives CASSHRGLEAFF.

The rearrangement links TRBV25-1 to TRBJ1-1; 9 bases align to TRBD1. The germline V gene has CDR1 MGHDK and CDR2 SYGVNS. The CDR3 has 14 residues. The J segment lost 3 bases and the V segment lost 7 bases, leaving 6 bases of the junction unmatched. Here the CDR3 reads CASTGTGWDTEAFF. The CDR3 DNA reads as TGTGCCAGCACAGGGACAGGGTGGGACACTGAAGCTTTCTTT.